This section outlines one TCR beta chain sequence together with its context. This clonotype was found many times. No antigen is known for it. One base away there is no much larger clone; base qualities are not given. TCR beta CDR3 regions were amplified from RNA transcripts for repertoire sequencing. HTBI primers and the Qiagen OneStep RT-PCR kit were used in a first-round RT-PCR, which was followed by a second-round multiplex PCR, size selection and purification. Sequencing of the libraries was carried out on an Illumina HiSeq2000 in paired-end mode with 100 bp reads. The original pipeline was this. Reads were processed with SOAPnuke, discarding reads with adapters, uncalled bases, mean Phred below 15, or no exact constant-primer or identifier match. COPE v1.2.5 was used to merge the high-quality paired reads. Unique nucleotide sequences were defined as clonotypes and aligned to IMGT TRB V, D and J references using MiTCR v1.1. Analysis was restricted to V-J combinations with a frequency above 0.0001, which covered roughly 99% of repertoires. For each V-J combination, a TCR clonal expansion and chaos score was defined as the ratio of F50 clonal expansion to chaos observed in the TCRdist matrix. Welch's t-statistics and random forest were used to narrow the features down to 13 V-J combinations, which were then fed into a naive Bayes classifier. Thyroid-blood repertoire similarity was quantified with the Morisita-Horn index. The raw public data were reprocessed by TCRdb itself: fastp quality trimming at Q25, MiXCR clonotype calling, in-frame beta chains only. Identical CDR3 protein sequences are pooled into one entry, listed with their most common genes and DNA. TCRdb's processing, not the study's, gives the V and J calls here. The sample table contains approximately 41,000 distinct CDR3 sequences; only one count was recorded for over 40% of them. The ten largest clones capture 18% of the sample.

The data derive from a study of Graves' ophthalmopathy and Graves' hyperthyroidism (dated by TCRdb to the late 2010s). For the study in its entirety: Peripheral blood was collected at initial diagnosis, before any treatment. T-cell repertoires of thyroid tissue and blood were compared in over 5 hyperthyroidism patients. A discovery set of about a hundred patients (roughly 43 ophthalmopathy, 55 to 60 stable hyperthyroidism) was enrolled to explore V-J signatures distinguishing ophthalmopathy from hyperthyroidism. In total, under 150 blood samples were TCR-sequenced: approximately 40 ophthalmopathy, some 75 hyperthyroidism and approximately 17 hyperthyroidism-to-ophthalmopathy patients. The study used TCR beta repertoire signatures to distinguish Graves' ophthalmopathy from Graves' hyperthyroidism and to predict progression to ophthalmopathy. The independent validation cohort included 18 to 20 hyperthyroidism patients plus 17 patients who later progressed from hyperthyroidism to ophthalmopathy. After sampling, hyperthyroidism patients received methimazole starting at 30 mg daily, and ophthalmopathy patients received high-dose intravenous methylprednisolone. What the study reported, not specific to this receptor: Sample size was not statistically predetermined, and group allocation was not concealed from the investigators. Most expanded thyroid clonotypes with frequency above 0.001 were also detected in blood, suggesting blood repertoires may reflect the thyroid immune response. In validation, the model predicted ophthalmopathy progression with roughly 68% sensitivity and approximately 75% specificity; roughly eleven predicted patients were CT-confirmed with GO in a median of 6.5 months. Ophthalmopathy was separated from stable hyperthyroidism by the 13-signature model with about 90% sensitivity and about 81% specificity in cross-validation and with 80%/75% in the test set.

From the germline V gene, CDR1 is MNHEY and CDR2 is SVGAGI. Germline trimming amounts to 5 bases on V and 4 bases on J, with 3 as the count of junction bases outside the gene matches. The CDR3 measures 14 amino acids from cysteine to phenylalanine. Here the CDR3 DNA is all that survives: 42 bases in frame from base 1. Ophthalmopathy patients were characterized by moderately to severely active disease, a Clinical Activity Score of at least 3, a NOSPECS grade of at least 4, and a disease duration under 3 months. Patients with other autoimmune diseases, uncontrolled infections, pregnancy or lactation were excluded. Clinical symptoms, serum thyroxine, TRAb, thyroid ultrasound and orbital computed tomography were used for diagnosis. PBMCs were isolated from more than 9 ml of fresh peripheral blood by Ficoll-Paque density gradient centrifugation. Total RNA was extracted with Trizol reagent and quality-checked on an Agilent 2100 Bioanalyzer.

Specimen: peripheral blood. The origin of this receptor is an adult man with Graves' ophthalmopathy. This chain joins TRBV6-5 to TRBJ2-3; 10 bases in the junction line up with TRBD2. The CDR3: CASSLAGVPDTQYF. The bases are TGTGCCAGCAGTCTAGCGGGAGTTCCAGATACGCAGTATTTT.